This TCR beta chain was recorded in a study of early T cells in non-severe SARS-CoV-2 infection. Turning to the study itself: Chains were unpaired, as sequencing was done on bulk RNA from unsorted whole blood. General study points: Database matching using VDJdb favored anti-spike CD8 responses, with private and CD4 specificities left missing.

The CDR3 sequence is 15 residues long. The germline V gene has CDR1 MNHEY and CDR2 SVGAGI. V was pared by 6 bases and J by 0 bases, with 3 bases of the junction left unmatched. Unique molecular identifiers were added to individual cDNA molecules. TCRdb reprocessed the 5' RACE reads with MiXCR, giving one entry per CDR3 protein. The profile shows around 59,000 distinct CDR3 sequences, approximately 9% of them singletons. This clonotype was seen a few times. No antigen is known for it. The source is an adult who was a healthcare worker with PCR-confirmed SARS-CoV-2 infection or an uninfected control (not recorded which). The genes are TRBV6-5 and TRBJ2-5, with 11 bases lining up with TRBD2. Sequenced: whole blood. The CDR3 sequence is CASRIAGGYQETQYF. For the CDR3, the DNA is TGTGCCAGCAGGATAGCGGGAGGGTACCAAGAGACCCAGTACTTC.